A selection of T cell receptor beta chains follows, all from one sample in a study of blood T cell repertoires in COVID-19. Measured with immunoSEQ multiplex PCR; TCRdb has only the in-frame clones, and not every one. The sample holds around 52,000 clones; roughly 82% are singletons and the top ten take 22%. Source material: peripheral blood. All receptors derive from a woman aged 55-75 years with acute or convalescent COVID-19. Both conserved end residues are part of each CDR3. D genes are given only for firm matches. Size values are once, few and many counts, or a class for expanded clones, and some rows have none.

D: NA
size: NA
V: TRBV19
J: TRBJ1-5
CDR3: CASSILSGRFQPQHF
DNA: TGTGCCAGTAGTATTTTGAGCGGCAGGTTTCAGCCCCAGCATTTT

D: NA
size: NA
V: TRBV7-3
J: TRBJ2-1
CDR3: CASSLTGSSSYNEQFF
DNA: TGTGCCAGCAGCTTAACGGGCAGTAGCTCCTACAATGAGCAGTTCTTC

D: TRBD2
size: NA
V: TRBV10-1
J: TRBJ2-1
CDR3: CASSESRAGGHNEQFF
DNA: TGCGCCAGCAGTGAGTCTAGGGCGGGGGGTCACAATGAGCAGTTCTTC

D: NA
size: NA
V: TRBV3-1/TRBV3-2
J: TRBJ1-4
CDR3: CASSQGGGGGEKLFF
DNA: TGTGCCAGCAGCCAAGGCGGGGGGGGCGGCGAAAAACTGTTTTTT

D: NA
size: NA
V: TRBV4-2
J: TRBJ2-2
CDR3: CASSQDRVLPGELFF
DNA: TGTGCCAGCAGCCAAGACCGGGTACTCCCCGGGGAGCTGTTTTTT

D: TRBD1
size: NA
V: TRBV25-1
J: TRBJ2-5
CDR3: CATAVQGGQGTQYF
DNA: TGTGCCACTGCGGTTCAAGGAGGACAGGGGACCCAGTACTTC

D: NA
size: once
V: TRBV27
J: TRBJ2-3
CDR3: CASSFGTRRGTDTQYF
DNA: TGTGCCAGCAGTTTTGGAACTAGGCGGGGCACAGATACGCAGTATTTT

D: NA
size: NA
V: TRBV6-5
J: TRBJ2-2
CDR3: CASSHRSDTELFF
DNA: TGTGCCAGCAGTCACAGGAGTGACACTGAGCTGTTTTTT

D: TRBD1
size: NA
V: TRBV18
J: TRBJ2-3
CDR3: CASSPRQGSTDTQYF
DNA: TGTGCCAGCTCACCCAGACAGGGGAGCACAGATACGCAGTATTTT

D: TRBD2
size: once
V: TRBV6-5
J: TRBJ2-2
CDR3: CASSSTSVNTGELFF
DNA: TGTGCCAGCAGCTCGACTAGCGTGAACACCGGGGAGCTGTTTTTT

D: NA
size: NA
V: TRBV21-1
J: TRBJ1-6
CDR3: CARGESPLHF
DNA: TGTGCCAGGGGAGAATCACCCCTCCACTTT

D: TRBD1
size: NA
V: TRBV19
J: TRBJ1-5
CDR3: CASSKGAQGRGQPQHF
DNA: TGTGCCAGTAGTAAGGGGGCACAGGGCAGGGGTCAGCCCCAGCATTTT

D: NA
size: NA
V: TRBV7-9
J: TRBJ1-4
CDR3: CASRGGGEKLFF
DNA: TGTGCCAGCAGAGGAGGAGGGGAAAAACTGTTTTTT

D: NA
size: NA
V: TRBV5-4
J: TRBJ2-2
CDR3: CASSFPQGAELFF
DNA: TGTGCCAGCAGCTTTCCTCAGGGCGCGGAGCTGTTTTTT

D: NA
size: NA
V: TRBV12-3/TRBV12-4
J: TRBJ2-7
CDR3: CASSHGGYEQYF
DNA: TGTGCCAGCAGCCACGGGGGATACGAGCAGTACTTC

D: NA
size: NA
V: TRBV3-1/TRBV3-2
J: TRBJ1-6
CDR3: CASSQGAMGNSPLHF
DNA: TGTGCCAGCAGCCAGGGGGCTATGGGAAATTCACCCCTCCACTTT

D: TRBD1
size: once
V: TRBV3-1/TRBV3-2
J: TRBJ2-2
CDR3: CASNLRQGDGELFF
DNA: TGTGCCAGCAACCTCCGACAGGGGGACGGGGAGCTGTTTTTT

D: NA
size: NA
V: TRBV29-1
J: TRBJ1-2
CDR3: CSVAGGLLYGYTF
DNA: TGCAGCGTTGCCGGGGGGCTACTCTATGGCTACACCTTC

D: NA
size: once
V: TRBV29-1
J: TRBJ1-2
CDR3: CSVDDSETNYGYTF
DNA: TGCAGCGTTGATGACAGCGAGACTAACTATGGCTACACCTTC

D: TRBD1
size: NA
V: TRBV7-9
J: TRBJ1-3
CDR3: CASSWDRGNTIYF
DNA: TGTGCCAGCAGCTGGGACAGAGGAAACACCATATATTTT

D: TRBD1
size: NA
V: TRBV18
J: TRBJ2-7
CDR3: CASSPTGGAWHEQYF
DNA: TGTGCCAGCTCTCCGACAGGGGGCGCTTGGCACGAGCAGTACTTC

D: NA
size: NA
V: TRBV6-5
J: TRBJ2-7
CDR3: CASHRAGLYEQYF
DNA: TGTGCCTCTCATAGGGCGGGACTCTACGAGCAGTACTTC

D: NA
size: NA
V: TRBV27
J: TRBJ1-6
CDR3: CASSSARSSYNSPLHF
DNA: TGTGCCAGCAGTTCCGCCCGGAGCTCCTATAATTCACCCCTCCACTTT

D: NA
size: NA
V: TRBV4-1
J: TRBJ1-4
CDR3: CASSQDLEVAGKLFF
DNA: TGCGCCAGCAGCCAAGATCTGGAGGTTGCAGGAAAACTGTTTTTT

D: NA
size: NA
V: TRBV10-1
J: TRBJ1-1
CDR3: CASRGRGRTEAFF
DNA: TGCGCCAGCAGGGGCAGGGGTAGGACTGAAGCTTTCTTT

D: TRBD1
size: NA
V: TRBV5-5
J: TRBJ1-4
CDR3: CASSLGQGPPNEKLFF
DNA: TGTGCCAGCAGCTTAGGACAGGGCCCCCCTAATGAAAAACTGTTTTTT

D: NA
size: NA
V: TRBV7-2
J: TRBJ2-7
CDR3: CASSFLERGEQYF
DNA: TGTGCCAGCAGCTTTCTAGAAAGGGGCGAGCAGTACTTC

D: TRBD1
size: NA
V: TRBV7-9
J: TRBJ1-1
CDR3: CASSPWDRGMNTEAFF
DNA: TGTGCCAGCAGCCCGTGGGACAGGGGCATGAACACTGAAGCTTTCTTT

D: NA
size: once
V: TRBV6-5
J: TRBJ1-1
CDR3: CASSRDHRDTEAFF
DNA: TGTGCCAGCAGTCGTGACCACAGGGACACTGAAGCTTTCTTT

D: NA
size: few
V: TRBV7-2
J: TRBJ2-7
CDR3: CASRLAPSSYEQYF
DNA: TGTGCCAGCAGGCTAGCGCCCAGCTCCTACGAGCAGTACTTC

D: TRBD1
size: NA
V: TRBV5-1
J: TRBJ2-1
CDR3: CASSGGQGVVYNEQFF
DNA: TGCGCCAGCAGCGGAGGACAGGGGGTCGTCTACAATGAGCAGTTCTTC

D: TRBD1
size: once
V: TRBV30
J: TRBJ1-4
CDR3: CAWSPGGTNEKLFF
DNA: TGTGCCTGGAGTCCAGGGGGCACTAATGAAAAACTGTTTTTT